Detailed here is one TCR beta chain. Assay used: immunoSEQ multiplex PCR; TCRdb lists only in-frame clones, some missing. The data show 91,000 or so clones, roughly four fifths seen once. The data originate from a study of blood T cell repertoires in COVID-19. Study summary: The study drew acute and convalescent COVID-19 samples from the United States, Italy and Spain.

CDR1 is MNHEY, CDR2 SMNVEV, per germline (reference sequence). The CDR3 contains 13 residues. V lost 7 bases, J lost 4 bases, and 8 bases lay in between. The sequenced material came from peripheral blood. The source is a man aged 50-60 years with active or convalescent COVID-19. The chain employs TRBV27 and TRBJ2-6, with D possibly being TRBD2 (5 bases). The CDR3 region is CASTAGGANVLTF. The CDR3 bases are TGTGCCAGCACCGCGGGCGGGGCCAACGTCCTGACTTTC.